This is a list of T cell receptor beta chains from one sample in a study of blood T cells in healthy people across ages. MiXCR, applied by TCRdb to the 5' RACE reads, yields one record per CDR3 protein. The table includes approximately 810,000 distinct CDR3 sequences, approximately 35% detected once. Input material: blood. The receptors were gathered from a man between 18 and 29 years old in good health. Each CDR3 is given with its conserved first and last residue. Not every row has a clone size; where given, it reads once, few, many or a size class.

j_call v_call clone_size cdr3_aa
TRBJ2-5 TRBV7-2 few CASSLTPHNEQYF
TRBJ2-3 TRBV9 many CASSLAASGGKLTDTQYF
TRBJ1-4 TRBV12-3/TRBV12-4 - CASSIGQRKLFF
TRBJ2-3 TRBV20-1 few CSARREQLTDTQYF
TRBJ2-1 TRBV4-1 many CASSQDQRGTRDEQFF
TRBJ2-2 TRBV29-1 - CSVTGGIGELFF
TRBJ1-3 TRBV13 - CASSSQRTGRGNTIYF
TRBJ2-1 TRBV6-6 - CTTRDASSYNEQFF
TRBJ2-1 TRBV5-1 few CVSSPDPASYNEQFF
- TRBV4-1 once CASSQATSGRGQETQYF
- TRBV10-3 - CAISARSTAGSYNEQYF
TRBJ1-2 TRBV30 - CAWTVDSMNGYTF
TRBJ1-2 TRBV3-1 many CASSPPGSIYGYTF
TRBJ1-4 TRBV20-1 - CGASGTGGTEKLFF
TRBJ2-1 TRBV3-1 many CASSQRGRGGLYNEQFF
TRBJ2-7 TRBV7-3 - CASSSVGAGGEQYF
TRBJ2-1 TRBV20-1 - CSARDLAGPNNEQFF
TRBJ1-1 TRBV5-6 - CASSLDKVNTEAFF
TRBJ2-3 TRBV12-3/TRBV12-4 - CASSFCSGGADTQYF
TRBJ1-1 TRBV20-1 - CSGVRDREAFF
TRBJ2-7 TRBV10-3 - CAISGQDRGREQYF
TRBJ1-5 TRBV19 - CARWGGHNSNQPQHF
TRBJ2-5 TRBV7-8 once CASRKAESQETQYF
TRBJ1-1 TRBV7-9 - CASSLKGPNTEAFF
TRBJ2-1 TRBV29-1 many CSVNRGAGPYNEQFF
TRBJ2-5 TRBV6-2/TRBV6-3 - CASSYSRGGRDRPQETQYF
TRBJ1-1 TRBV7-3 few CASSSGPTTEAFF
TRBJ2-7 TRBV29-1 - CSVEADRGLGYEQYF
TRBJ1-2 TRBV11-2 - CASSLDRDGHGYTF
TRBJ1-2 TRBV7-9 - CASSRDDYDYTF
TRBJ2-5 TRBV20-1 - CSPLFGLEETQYF
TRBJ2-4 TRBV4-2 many CASSPSPSGGEKLAKNIQYF
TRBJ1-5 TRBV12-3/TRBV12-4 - CASSRTGVDQPQHF
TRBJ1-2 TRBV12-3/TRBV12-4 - CASSLLSGGGLSYGYTF
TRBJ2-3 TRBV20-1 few CSARDLSRTDTQYF
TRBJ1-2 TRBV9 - CASSVQATGSYGYTF
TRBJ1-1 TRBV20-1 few CSARRTGNTEAFF
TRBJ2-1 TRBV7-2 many CASSLDSGPQFF
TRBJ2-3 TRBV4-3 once CASSPGTRPTDTQYF
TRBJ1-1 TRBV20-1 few CSAFTVSGTEAFF
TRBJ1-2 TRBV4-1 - CASSQDDRINYGYTF
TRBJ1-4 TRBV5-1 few CASSLARDRTEKLFF
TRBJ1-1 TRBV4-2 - CASSHGYAVATNTEAFF
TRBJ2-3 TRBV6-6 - CASKGGVTDTQYF
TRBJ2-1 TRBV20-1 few CSARGGTDAANEQFF
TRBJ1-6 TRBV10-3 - CAISDGGGHSPLHF
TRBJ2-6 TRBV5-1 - CASSAGQCSGANVLTF
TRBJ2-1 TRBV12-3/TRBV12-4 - CASSSYTARNEQFF
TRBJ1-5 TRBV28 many CASSTLQGYSNQPQHF
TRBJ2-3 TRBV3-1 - CASSDTSGLSTDTRYF
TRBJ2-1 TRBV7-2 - CASYRDGPYNEQFF
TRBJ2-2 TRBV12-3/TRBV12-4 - CASSRRKRAPTDTGELFF
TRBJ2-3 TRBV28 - CASIPHGTRGTDTQYF
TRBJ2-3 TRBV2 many CASSEDERAGWLDTQYF
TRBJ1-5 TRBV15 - CATSRTGQAGNQPQHF
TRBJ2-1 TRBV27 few CASSRVPSGGPRGNEQFF
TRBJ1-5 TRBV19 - CASSKAHDRGIQPQHF
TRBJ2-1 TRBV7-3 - CASRRDRVDNEQFF